Listed here is a single T cell receptor beta chain. The antigen is unknown. The data belong to a study of cytomegalovirus exposure and HLA in healthy donors. General study points: Later, an analysis showed that TCR beta chains associated with HLA were more clonally expanded than others that were equally common.

PCR was performed using 60 Vbeta and 13 Jbeta primers. Profiling relied on immunoSEQ multiplex PCR, and the TCRdb table lists in-frame clones only, not all of them. The table lists approximately 260,000 clones, 80% to 95% of them singletons. This clonotype was obtained from a girl between 2 and 10 years old in good health and CMV-seronegative. Sequenced input: PBMCs.

This CDR3 reads CASSPDRGDEQYF. The DNA of the CDR3 is TGTGCCAGCAGTCCCGACAGGGGTGACGAGCAGTACTTC. The chain carries TRBV6-1 and TRBJ2-7, with TRBD1 matching 8 bases. Germline trimming cut 5 bases from V and 5 bases from J; bases unmatched to any gene: 5. The CDR3 has 13 residues. Germline lookup yields CDR1 MNHNS and CDR2 SASEGT.